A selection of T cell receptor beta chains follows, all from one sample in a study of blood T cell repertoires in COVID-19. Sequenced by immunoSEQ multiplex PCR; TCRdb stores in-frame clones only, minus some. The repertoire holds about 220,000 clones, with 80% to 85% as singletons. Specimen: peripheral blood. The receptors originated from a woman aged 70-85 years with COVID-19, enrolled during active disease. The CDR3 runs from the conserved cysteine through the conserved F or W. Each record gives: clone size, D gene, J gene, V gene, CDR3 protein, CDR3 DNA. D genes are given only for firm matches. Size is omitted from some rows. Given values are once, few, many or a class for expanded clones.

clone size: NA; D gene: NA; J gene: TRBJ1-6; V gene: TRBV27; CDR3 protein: CASSPQGSSSYNSPLHF; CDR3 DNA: TGTGCCAGCAGTCCCCAGGGATCCAGCTCCTATAATTCACCCCTCCACTTT
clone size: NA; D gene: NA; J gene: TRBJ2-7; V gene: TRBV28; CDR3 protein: CASRKGGSYEQYF; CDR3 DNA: TGTGCCAGCAGGAAGGGGGGGAGCTACGAGCAGTACTTC
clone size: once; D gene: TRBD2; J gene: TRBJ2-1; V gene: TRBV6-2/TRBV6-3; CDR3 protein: CASSYRPGLAGGIFDEQFF; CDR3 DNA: TGTGCCAGCAGTTATCGGCCGGGGCTAGCGGGAGGGATATTCGATGAGCAGTTCTTC
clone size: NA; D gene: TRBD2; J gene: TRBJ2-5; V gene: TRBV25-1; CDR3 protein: CASSGGLGQETQYF; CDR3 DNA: TGTGCCAGCAGTGGAGGACTAGGTCAAGAGACCCAGTACTTC
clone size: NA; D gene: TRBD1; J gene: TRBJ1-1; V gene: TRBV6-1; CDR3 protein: CASSEMAGGSNTEAFF; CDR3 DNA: TGTGCCAGCAGTGAAATGGCAGGGGGTTCGAACACTGAAGCTTTCTTT
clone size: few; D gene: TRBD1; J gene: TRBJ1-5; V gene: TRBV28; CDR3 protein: CASRFDRDQPQHF; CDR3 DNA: TGTGCCAGCAGGTTCGACAGGGATCAGCCCCAGCATTTT
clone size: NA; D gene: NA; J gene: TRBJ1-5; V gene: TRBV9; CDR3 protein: CASSGSGNQPQHF; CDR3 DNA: TGTGCCAGCAGCGGATCCGGGAATCAGCCCCAGCATTTT
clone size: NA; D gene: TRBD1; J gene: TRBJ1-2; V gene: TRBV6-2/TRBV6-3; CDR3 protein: CASSPGGSNYGYTF; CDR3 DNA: TGTGCCAGCAGTCCAGGGGGCTCTAACTATGGCTACACCTTC
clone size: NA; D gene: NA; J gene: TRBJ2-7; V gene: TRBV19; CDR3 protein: CASKGGYEQYF; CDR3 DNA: TGTGCCAGTAAAGGGGGCTACGAGCAGTACTTC
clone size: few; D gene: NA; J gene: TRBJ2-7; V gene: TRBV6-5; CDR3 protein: CASSSTGEDEQYF; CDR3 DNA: TGTGCCAGCAGTTCCACTGGGGAGGACGAGCAGTACTTC
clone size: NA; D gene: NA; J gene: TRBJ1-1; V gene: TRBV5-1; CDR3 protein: CASSFWGATGTEAFF; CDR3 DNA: TGCGCCAGCAGCTTCTGGGGCGCGACAGGCACTGAAGCTTTCTTT
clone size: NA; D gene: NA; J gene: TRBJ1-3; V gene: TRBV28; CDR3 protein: CASSSQPSSGNTIYF; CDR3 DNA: TGTGCCAGCAGTTCACAGCCATCCTCTGGAAACACCATATATTTT